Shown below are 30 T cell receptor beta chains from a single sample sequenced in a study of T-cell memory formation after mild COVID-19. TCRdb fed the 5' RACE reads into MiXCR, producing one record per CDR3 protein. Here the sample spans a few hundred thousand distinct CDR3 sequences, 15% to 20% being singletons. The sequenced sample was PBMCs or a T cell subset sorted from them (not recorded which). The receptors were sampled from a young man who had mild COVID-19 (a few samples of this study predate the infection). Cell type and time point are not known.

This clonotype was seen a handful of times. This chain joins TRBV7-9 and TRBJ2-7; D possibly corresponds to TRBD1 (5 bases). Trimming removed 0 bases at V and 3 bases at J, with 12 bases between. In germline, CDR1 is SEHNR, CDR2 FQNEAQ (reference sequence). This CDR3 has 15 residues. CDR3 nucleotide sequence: TGTGCCAGCAGCTTAGCCTTGGGGCAGGGCTACGAGCAGTACTTC. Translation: CASSLALGQGYEQYF.

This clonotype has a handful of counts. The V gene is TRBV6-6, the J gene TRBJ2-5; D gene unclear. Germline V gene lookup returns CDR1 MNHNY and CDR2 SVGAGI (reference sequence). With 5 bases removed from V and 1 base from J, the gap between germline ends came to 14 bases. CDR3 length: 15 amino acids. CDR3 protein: CASSPPARLQETQYF. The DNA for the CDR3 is TGTGCCAGCAGTCCCCCAGCCAGGCTCCAAGAGACCCAGTACTTC.

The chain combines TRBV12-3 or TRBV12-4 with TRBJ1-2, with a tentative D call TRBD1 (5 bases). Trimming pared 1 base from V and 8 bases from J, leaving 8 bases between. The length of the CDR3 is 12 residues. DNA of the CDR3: TGTGCCAGCAGTTTAGTCCGGGGCGGCTACACCTTC. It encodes CASSLVRGGYTF.

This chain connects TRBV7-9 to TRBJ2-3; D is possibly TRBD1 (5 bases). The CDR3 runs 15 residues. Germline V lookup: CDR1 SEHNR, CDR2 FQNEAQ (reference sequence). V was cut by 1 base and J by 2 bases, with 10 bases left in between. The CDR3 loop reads CASSLDRTFTDTQYF. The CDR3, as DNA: TGTGCCAGCAGCTTAGACAGGACCTTCACAGATACGCAGTATTTT.

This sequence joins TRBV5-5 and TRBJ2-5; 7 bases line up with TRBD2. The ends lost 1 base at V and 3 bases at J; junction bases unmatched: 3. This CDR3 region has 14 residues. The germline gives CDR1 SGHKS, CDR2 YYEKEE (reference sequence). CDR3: CASSLLRGEETQYF. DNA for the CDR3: TGTGCCAGCAGCTTGCTTCGGGGGGAAGAGACCCAGTACTTC. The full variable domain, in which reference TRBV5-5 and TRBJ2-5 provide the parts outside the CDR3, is DAGVTQSPTHLIKTRGQQVTLRCSPISGHKSVSWYQQVLGQGPQFIFQYYEKEERGRGNFPDRFSARQFPNYSSELNVNALLLGDSALYLCASSLLRGEETQYFGPGTRLLVL.

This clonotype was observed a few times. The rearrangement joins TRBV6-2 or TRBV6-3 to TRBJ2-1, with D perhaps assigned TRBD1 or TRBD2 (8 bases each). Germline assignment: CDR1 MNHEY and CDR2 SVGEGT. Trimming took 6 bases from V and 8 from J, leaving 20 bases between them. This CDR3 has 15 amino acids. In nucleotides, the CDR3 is TGTGCCAGCAGCAGGACAGGGACGGGGGGGGATGAGCAGTTCTTC. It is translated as CASSRTGTGGDEQFF.

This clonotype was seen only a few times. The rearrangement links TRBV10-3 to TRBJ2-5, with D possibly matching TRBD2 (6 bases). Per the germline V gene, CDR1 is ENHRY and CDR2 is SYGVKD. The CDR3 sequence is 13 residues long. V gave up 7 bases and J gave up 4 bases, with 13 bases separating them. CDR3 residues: CAITERVGETQYF. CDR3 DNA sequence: TGTGCCATCACAGAGCGGGTGGGAGAGACCCAGTACTTC.

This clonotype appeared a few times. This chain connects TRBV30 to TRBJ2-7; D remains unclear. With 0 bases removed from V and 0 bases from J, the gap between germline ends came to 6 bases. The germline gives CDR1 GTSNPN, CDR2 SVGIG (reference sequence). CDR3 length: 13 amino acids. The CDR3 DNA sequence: TGTGCCTGGAGTGTAATTAGCTCCTACGAGCAGTACTTC. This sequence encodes CAWSVISSYEQYF.

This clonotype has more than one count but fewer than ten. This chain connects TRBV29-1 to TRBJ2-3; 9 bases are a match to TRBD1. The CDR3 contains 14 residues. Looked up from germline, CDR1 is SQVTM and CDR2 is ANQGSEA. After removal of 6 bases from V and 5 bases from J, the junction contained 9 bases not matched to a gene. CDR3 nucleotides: TGCAGCGTAGGGACAGGGCGCGGTGGAGATACGCAGTATTTT. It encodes CSVGTGRGGDTQYF.

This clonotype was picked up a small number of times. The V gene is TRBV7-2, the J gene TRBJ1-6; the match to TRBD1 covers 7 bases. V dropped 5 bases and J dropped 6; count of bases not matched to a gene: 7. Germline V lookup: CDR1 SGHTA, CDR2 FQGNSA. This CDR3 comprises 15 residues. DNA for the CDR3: TGTGCCAGCAGCAGGAACAGGGGTCTTAATTCACCCCTCCACTTT. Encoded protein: CASSRNRGLNSPLHF.

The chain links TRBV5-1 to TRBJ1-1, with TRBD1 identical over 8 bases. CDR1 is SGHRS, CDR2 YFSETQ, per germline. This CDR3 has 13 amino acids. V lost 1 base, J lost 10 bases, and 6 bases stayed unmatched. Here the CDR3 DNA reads TGCGCCAGCAGCTTGCAGGGGGCTGCAGGAGCTTTCTTT. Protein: CASSLQGAAGAFF.

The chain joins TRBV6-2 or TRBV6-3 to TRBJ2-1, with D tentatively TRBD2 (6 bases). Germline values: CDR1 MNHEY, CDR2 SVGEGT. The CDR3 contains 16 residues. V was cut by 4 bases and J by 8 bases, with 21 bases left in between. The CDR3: CASSSPVGGPGDEQFF. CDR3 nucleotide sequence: TGTGCCAGCAGTTCCCCTGTGGGGGGTCCCGGGGATGAGCAGTTCTTC.

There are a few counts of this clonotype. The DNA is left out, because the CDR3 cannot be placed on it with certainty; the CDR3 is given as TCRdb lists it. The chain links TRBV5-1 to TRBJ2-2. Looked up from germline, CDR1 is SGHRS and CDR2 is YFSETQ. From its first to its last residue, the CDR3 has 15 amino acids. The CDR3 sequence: CASSPGMNTGELFFF.

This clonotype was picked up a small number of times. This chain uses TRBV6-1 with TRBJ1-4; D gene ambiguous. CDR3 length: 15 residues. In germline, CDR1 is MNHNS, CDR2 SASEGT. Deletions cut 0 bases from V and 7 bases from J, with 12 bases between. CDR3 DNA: TGTGCCAGCAGTGAAGCTAGAGGGTGGTTTGAAAAACTGTTTTTT. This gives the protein CASSEARGWFEKLFF.

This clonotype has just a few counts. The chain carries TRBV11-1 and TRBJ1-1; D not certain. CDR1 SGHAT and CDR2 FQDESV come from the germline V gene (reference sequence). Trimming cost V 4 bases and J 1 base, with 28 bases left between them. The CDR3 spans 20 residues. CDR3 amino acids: CASSSPRSRENGKWNTEAFF. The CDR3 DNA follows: TGTGCCAGCAGCTCCCCCCGGTCGAGGGAAAATGGGAAATGGAACACTGAAGCTTTCTTT.

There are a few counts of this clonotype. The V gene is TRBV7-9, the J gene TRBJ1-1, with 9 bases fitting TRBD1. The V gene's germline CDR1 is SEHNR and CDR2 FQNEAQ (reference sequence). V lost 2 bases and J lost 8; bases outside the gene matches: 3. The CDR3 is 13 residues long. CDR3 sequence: CASSLWGQGEAFF. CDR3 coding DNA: TGTGCCAGCAGCTTATGGGGACAGGGAGAAGCTTTCTTT.

CDR3 amino acids: CASSTPATGWGQFF. The CDR3 DNA follows: TGTGCCAGCAGCACTCCGGCGACAGGCTGGGGGCAGTTCTTC. The chain links TRBV7-8 to TRBJ2-1; D possibly corresponds to TRBD1 (6 bases). The germline V gene encodes CDR1 SGHVS and CDR2 FQNEAQ. Trimming removed 5 bases at V and 12 bases at J, with 20 bases between. The CDR3 covers 14 residues.

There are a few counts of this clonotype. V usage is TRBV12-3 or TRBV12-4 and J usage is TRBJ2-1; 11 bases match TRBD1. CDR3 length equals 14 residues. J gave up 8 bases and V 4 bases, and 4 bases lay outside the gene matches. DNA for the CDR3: TGTGCCAGCAGTTGGGACAGGGGGTATTATGAGCAGTTCTTC. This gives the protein CASSWDRGYYEQFF.

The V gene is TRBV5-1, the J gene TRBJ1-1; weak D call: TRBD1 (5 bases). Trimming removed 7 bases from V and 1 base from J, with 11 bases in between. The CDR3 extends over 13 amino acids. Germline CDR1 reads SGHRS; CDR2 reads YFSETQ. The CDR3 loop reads CASSGRRNTEAFF. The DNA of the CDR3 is TGCGCCAGCTCGGGACGGAGGAACACTGAAGCTTTCTTT. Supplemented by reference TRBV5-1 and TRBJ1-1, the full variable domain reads KAGVTQTPRYLIKTRGQQVTLSCSPISGHRSVSWYQQTPGQGLQFLFEYFSETQRNKGNFPGRFSGRQFSNSRSEMNVSTLELGDSALYLCASSGRRNTEAFFGQGTRLTVV.

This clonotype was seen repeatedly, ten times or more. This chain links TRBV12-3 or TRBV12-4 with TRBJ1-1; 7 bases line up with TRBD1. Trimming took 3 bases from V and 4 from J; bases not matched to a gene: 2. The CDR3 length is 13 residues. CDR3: CASSFDRATEAFF. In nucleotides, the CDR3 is TGTGCCAGCAGTTTCGACAGGGCCACTGAAGCTTTCTTT.

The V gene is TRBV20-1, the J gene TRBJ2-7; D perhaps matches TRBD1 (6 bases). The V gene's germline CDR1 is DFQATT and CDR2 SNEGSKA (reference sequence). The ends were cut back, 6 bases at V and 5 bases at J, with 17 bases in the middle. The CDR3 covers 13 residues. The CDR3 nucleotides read TGCAGTGCCTCCGCAATACAGGGCAACGAGCAGTACTTC. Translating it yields CSASAIQGNEQYF.

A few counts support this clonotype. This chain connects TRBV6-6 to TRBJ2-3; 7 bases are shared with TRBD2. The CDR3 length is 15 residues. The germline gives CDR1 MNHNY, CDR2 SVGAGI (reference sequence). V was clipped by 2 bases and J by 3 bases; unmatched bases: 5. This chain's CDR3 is CASSYRSGDTDTQYF. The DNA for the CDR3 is TGTGCCAGCAGTTACAGGAGCGGGGATACAGATACGCAGTATTTT.

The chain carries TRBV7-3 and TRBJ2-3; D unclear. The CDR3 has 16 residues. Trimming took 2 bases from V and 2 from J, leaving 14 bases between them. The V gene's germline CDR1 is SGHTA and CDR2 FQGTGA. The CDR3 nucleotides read TGTGCCAGCAGCTTAGGTACGAGCACTAACACAGATACGCAGTATTTT. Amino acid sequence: CASSLGTSTNTDTQYF.

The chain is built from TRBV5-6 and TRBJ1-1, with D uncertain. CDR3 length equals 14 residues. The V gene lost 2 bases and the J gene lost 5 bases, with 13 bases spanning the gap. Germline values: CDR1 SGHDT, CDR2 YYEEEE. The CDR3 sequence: CASSLSGEWTEAFF. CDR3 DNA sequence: TGTGCCAGCAGCTTATCTGGGGAGTGGACTGAAGCTTTCTTT.

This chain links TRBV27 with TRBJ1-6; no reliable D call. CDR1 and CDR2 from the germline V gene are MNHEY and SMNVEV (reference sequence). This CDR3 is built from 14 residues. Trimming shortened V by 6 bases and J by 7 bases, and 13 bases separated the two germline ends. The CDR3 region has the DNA TGTGCCAGCAGCCCCCGGTCATCGAATTCACCCCTCCACTTT. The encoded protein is CASSPRSSNSPLHF.

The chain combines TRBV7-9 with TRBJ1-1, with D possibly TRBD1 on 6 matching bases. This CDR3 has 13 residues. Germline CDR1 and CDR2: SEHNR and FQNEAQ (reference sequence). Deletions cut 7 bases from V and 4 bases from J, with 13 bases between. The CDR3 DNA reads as TGTGCCAGCACCAACACAGGGACCACTGAAGCTTTCTTT. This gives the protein CASTNTGTTEAFF.

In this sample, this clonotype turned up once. The CDR3 here is CASRQGALNTGELFF. The CDR3 DNA is TGTGCCAGTAGGCAGGGGGCCCTGAACACCGGGGAGCTGTTTTTT. The V gene is TRBV19, the J gene TRBJ2-2; TRBD1 aligns across 8 bases. The CDR3 contains 15 residues. In germline, CDR1 is LNHDA, CDR2 SQIVND (reference sequence). J lost 1 base, V lost 6 bases, and 4 bases had no gene match.

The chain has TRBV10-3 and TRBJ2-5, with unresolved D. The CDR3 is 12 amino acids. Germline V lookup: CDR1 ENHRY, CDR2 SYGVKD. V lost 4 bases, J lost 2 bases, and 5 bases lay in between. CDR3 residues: CAISGAQETQYF. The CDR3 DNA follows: TGTGCCATCAGTGGGGCTCAAGAGACCCAGTACTTC.

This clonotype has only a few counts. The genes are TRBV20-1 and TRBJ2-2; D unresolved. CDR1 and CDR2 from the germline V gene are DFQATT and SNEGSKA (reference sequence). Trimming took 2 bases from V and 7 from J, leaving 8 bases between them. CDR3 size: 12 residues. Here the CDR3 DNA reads TGCAGTGCTAGACGGCCGGGCGGGGAGCTGTTTTTT. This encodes CSARRPGGELFF.

CDR3 nucleotides: TGCAGTGCTACCGGGACAGGGCTGTATGAGCAGTTCTTC. The encoded protein is CSATGTGLYEQFF. The V gene is TRBV20-1, the J gene TRBJ2-1; 9 bases fit TRBD1. V shed 4 bases, J shed 8 bases, and the junction held 6 bases outside the gene matches. This CDR3 region has 13 residues. Germline loops: CDR1 DFQATT, CDR2 SNEGSKA (reference sequence).